This paragraph reports one TCR beta chain. Using immunoSEQ multiplex PCR, the repertoire was profiled, and TCRdb retains in-frame clones only, with some absent. The sample comprises roughly 130,000 clones, roughly 90% of which are singletons, and around 2.5% rests with the top ten. The data belong to a study of control samples from healthy donors and cancer patients. This CDR3 has 15 residues. CDR1 is ENHRY and CDR2 is SYGVKD in the germline V gene. Trimming stripped 3 bases from V and 7 bases from J, with 16 bases between. The sample was blood. This clonotype was obtained from a man younger than 35 in good health. This chain uses TRBV10-3 with TRBJ1-5; D is ambiguous. CDR3 nucleotides: TGTGCCATCAGTGATAACACTGAGCTCAGCCAGCCCCAGCATTTT. It is translated as CAISDNTELSQPQHF.